This TCR beta chain comes out of a study of T-cell reconstitution after alpha-beta-depleted transplantation in children. CDR3 size: 15 residues. Unmatched junction bases numbered 7, after V lost 4 bases and J lost 6 bases. Germline assignment: CDR1 SGDLS and CDR2 YYNGEE. Molecular barcoding with unique molecular identifiers was used for the TCRbeta library. TCRdb reanalysed the PCR reads using MiXCR and keeps one entry per CDR3 protein. This table has about 980,000 distinct CDR3 sequences, roughly 29% appearing once. Note on this clonotype: Its antigen remains unknown.

Notes on the study in general: When one year had passed after transplant, most T-cell counts and diversity came from newly produced T cells.

The sequence was collected from a boy in the first two years of life who had a stem cell transplant for SCID, so the T cells may come from the graft donor. The starting material was PBMCs, mostly from graft donor cells, obtained 360 days after TCRalphabeta/CD19-depleted stem cell transplant. The chain is built from TRBV9 and TRBJ2-2, with 9 positions matching TRBD1. CDR3 coding DNA: TGTGCCAGCAGCTCTGGACAGGGGCTTTCCGGGGAGCTGTTTTTT. This gives the protein CASSSGQGLSGELFF.